These T cell receptor beta chains were read from a single sample in a study of T cell responses to AZD1222 COVID-19 vaccine. Libraries were prepared by immunoSEQ multiplex PCR; TCRdb keeps only in-frame clonotypes and omits some of them. The sample includes roughly 120,000 clones, 91% of them seen just once. The source was peripheral blood, collected on day 0 of AZD1222 vaccination. Receptors originate from an adult in good health. Each CDR3 is given with its conserved first and last residue. The order of the fields is CDR3 DNA, CDR3 protein, clone size, V gene, D gene, J gene. The D gene is left open where the match is weak. Some rows mark clone size as missing; the rest say once, few, many or name a class of expanded clone.

CDR3nt: TGTGCCAGCAGTACCCGGACAGGATTTAACTATGGCTACACCTTC
CDR3aa: CASSTRTGFNYGYTF
abundance: .
v_gene: TRBV6-2/TRBV6-3
d_gene: TRBD1
j_gene: TRBJ1-2

CDR3nt: TGCGCCAGCAGCTTGGCCGGGTGGGGACAGGGTTCCGATGAGCAGTTCTTC
CDR3aa: CASSLAGWGQGSDEQFF
abundance: .
v_gene: TRBV5-1
d_gene: TRBD1
j_gene: TRBJ2-1

CDR3nt: TGTGCCAGCAGCTCGGACACTACCTACGAGCAGTACTTC
CDR3aa: CASSSDTTYEQYF
abundance: .
v_gene: TRBV11-2
d_gene: .
j_gene: TRBJ2-7

CDR3nt: TGTGCCAGTAGTATTCTTAATCCGGGACTAGCCTTCACAGATACGCAGTATTTT
CDR3aa: CASSILNPGLAFTDTQYF
abundance: .
v_gene: TRBV19
d_gene: TRBD2
j_gene: TRBJ2-3

CDR3nt: TGCGCCAGCAGCCAGGCCCCGAGGGGCCCCTACAATGAGCAGTTCTTC
CDR3aa: CASSQAPRGPYNEQFF
abundance: .
v_gene: TRBV5-1
d_gene: .
j_gene: TRBJ2-1

CDR3nt: TGCGCCAGCAGTCAATCCACAGGAGTGTACCAAGAGACCCAGTACTTC
CDR3aa: CASSQSTGVYQETQYF
abundance: .
v_gene: TRBV23-1
d_gene: .
j_gene: TRBJ2-5

CDR3nt: TGTGCCAGTAGTATAGGGGGTGAGGTGAACACTGAAGCTTTCTTT
CDR3aa: CASSIGGEVNTEAFF
abundance: .
v_gene: TRBV19
d_gene: .
j_gene: TRBJ1-1

CDR3nt: TGTGCCAGCAGTTTATCCTCACTAAGGAGGGACACTGAAGCTTTCTTT
CDR3aa: CASSLSSLRRDTEAFF
abundance: .
v_gene: TRBV27
d_gene: .
j_gene: TRBJ1-1

CDR3nt: TGTGCCAGCAGGCCAGCGGGAGGAAGAGATACGCAGTATTTT
CDR3aa: CASRPAGGRDTQYF
abundance: .
v_gene: TRBV6-5
d_gene: TRBD2
j_gene: TRBJ2-3

CDR3nt: TGTGCCAGTAGTACCTATTATGGCTACACCTTC
CDR3aa: CASSTYYGYTF
abundance: .
v_gene: TRBV19
d_gene: .
j_gene: TRBJ1-2

CDR3nt: TGTGCCAGCAGTTACTCATTCGGACCGTCGTACTTC
CDR3aa: CASSYSFGPSYF
abundance: .
v_gene: TRBV6-5
d_gene: .
j_gene: TRBJ2-5

CDR3nt: TGTGCCAGCAGCGCTCGCCCTCGTCGGCGACCGGTGTACAATGAGCAGTTCTTC
CDR3aa: CASSARPRRRPVYNEQFF
abundance: .
v_gene: TRBV11-2
d_gene: .
j_gene: TRBJ2-1

CDR3nt: TGTGCCAGCACCCATGCCAGGGGAGGGGATGGCTACACCTTC
CDR3aa: CASTHARGGDGYTF
abundance: .
v_gene: TRBV9
d_gene: .
j_gene: TRBJ1-2

CDR3nt: TGTGCCAGTAGTATAGGAGGAAGCGAGCAGTACTTC
CDR3aa: CASSIGGSEQYF
abundance: .
v_gene: TRBV19
d_gene: .
j_gene: TRBJ2-7

CDR3nt: TGTGCCAGCAGTTTGGCCTCCTACGAGCAGTACTTC
CDR3aa: CASSLASYEQYF
abundance: once
v_gene: TRBV27
d_gene: .
j_gene: TRBJ2-7

CDR3nt: TGCGCCAGCAGCACGGGGGAATCCCTGGGCGAGCAGTACTTC
CDR3aa: CASSTGESLGEQYF
abundance: .
v_gene: TRBV5-1
d_gene: .
j_gene: TRBJ2-7

CDR3nt: TGTGCCAGCAACTATCTCACTAGGGGCACAGATACGCAGTATTTT
CDR3aa: CASNYLTRGTDTQYF
abundance: few
v_gene: TRBV11-2
d_gene: .
j_gene: TRBJ2-3

CDR3nt: TGCAGCGTTGGGGACAGAGCTAACTATGGCTACACCTTC
CDR3aa: CSVGDRANYGYTF
abundance: .
v_gene: TRBV29-1
d_gene: TRBD1
j_gene: TRBJ1-2

CDR3nt: TGTGCCAGCTCACCGAGGAGTACAGAGAACACTGAAGCTTTCTTT
CDR3aa: CASSPRSTENTEAFF
abundance: .
v_gene: TRBV18
d_gene: .
j_gene: TRBJ1-1

CDR3nt: TGTGCCAGCAGCTTATCTACAGGGTCCTATGGCTACACCTTC
CDR3aa: CASSLSTGSYGYTF
abundance: .
v_gene: TRBV7-9
d_gene: .
j_gene: TRBJ1-2

CDR3nt: TGTGCCAGCTCAGGGCAGGGTAACACTGAAGCTTTCTTT
CDR3aa: CASSGQGNTEAFF
abundance: .
v_gene: TRBV18
d_gene: .
j_gene: TRBJ1-1

CDR3nt: TGTGCCAGCTCTATGACCGGTTTCTCTGGAAACACCATATATTTT
CDR3aa: CASSMTGFSGNTIYF
abundance: once
v_gene: TRBV27
d_gene: .
j_gene: TRBJ1-3

CDR3nt: TGTGCCAGCAGTGACCGAGGACAGGTGTCCTACGAGCAGTACTTC
CDR3aa: CASSDRGQVSYEQYF
abundance: .
v_gene: TRBV6-1
d_gene: TRBD1
j_gene: TRBJ2-7

CDR3nt: TGCGCCAGCAGCGTCTTAGCGGGAGGAGGGTACAATGAGCAGTTCTTC
CDR3aa: CASSVLAGGGYNEQFF
abundance: once
v_gene: TRBV5-1
d_gene: TRBD2
j_gene: TRBJ2-1

CDR3nt: TGTGCCACCAGCGGCCGGGACAGGGGGTACGAGCAGTACTTC
CDR3aa: CATSGRDRGYEQYF
abundance: .
v_gene: TRBV15
d_gene: TRBD1
j_gene: TRBJ2-7

CDR3nt: TGTGCCAGCAGTTTATACACAGATACGCAGTATTTT
CDR3aa: CASSLYTDTQYF
abundance: .
v_gene: TRBV27
d_gene: .
j_gene: TRBJ2-3

CDR3nt: TGCAGCGTTGAACTTCAGGGAACAGGTGGCTACACCTTC
CDR3aa: CSVELQGTGGYTF
abundance: .
v_gene: TRBV29-1
d_gene: .
j_gene: TRBJ1-2

CDR3nt: TGTGCCAGTAAGGGTAGCGGATCCTACGAGCAGTACTTC
CDR3aa: CASKGSGSYEQYF
abundance: .
v_gene: TRBV19
d_gene: .
j_gene: TRBJ2-7

CDR3nt: TGTGCCAGCAGCTTGGACAGGTCCTCCCCGGACACCATATATTTT
CDR3aa: CASSLDRSSPDTIYF
abundance: .
v_gene: TRBV7-8
d_gene: TRBD1
j_gene: TRBJ1-3

CDR3nt: TGCAGCGCCGGACTAGCGAAAGAGCAGTTCTTC
CDR3aa: CSAGLAKEQFF
abundance: .
v_gene: TRBV29-1
d_gene: TRBD2
j_gene: TRBJ2-1

CDR3nt: TGTGCCAGCAGTCCGGGACTAGCGGGAAATAATGAGCAGTTCTTC
CDR3aa: CASSPGLAGNNEQFF
abundance: .
v_gene: TRBV6-5
d_gene: TRBD2
j_gene: TRBJ2-1

CDR3nt: TGTGCCAGCAGTTCTCCGCAGGGACAGGGACACAATGAGCAGTTCTTC
CDR3aa: CASSSPQGQGHNEQFF
abundance: .
v_gene: TRBV6-2/TRBV6-3
d_gene: TRBD1
j_gene: TRBJ2-1

CDR3nt: TGTGCCAGCAGCTTAGAAGCAATCACAGATACGCAGTATTTT
CDR3aa: CASSLEAITDTQYF
abundance: .
v_gene: TRBV7-3
d_gene: .
j_gene: TRBJ2-3

CDR3nt: TGTGCAACCGGGACAGGGGGCGAGAACTCTGGGGCCAACGTCCTGACTTTC
CDR3aa: CATGTGGENSGANVLTF
abundance: few
v_gene: TRBV6-4
d_gene: TRBD1
j_gene: TRBJ2-6

CDR3nt: TGTGCCAGCAGCCGAGGGGGCCCCACCTACAATGAGCAGTTCTTC
CDR3aa: CASSRGGPTYNEQFF
abundance: .
v_gene: TRBV4-2
d_gene: TRBD1
j_gene: TRBJ2-1

CDR3nt: TGTGCCAGTAGGAGACTAGCGGGGGCGAATGAGCAGTTCTTC
CDR3aa: CASRRLAGANEQFF
abundance: once
v_gene: TRBV19
d_gene: TRBD2
j_gene: TRBJ2-1

CDR3nt: TGTGCCAGCAGCTTAGGAGGGACAGGGGTCAAACTGAACACTGAAGCTTTCTTT
CDR3aa: CASSLGGTGVKLNTEAFF
abundance: .
v_gene: TRBV7-2
d_gene: TRBD1
j_gene: TRBJ1-1

CDR3nt: TGTGCCAGTAGTATCTCAGCAACTAATGAAAAACTGTTTTTT
CDR3aa: CASSISATNEKLFF
abundance: .
v_gene: TRBV19
d_gene: .
j_gene: TRBJ1-4

CDR3nt: TGTGCCAGCAGTGACCAGGGAATCCAGAACACTGAAGCTTTCTTT
CDR3aa: CASSDQGIQNTEAFF
abundance: .
v_gene: TRBV2
d_gene: .
j_gene: TRBJ1-1

CDR3nt: TGTGCCACCAGCGCCGGGACGGTGGAATACGAGCAGTACTTC
CDR3aa: CATSAGTVEYEQYF
abundance: .
v_gene: TRBV15
d_gene: .
j_gene: TRBJ2-7

CDR3nt: TGTGCCAGCAGCTTCGCTACAGGGGAAGAGACCCAGTACTTC
CDR3aa: CASSFATGEETQYF
abundance: once
v_gene: TRBV5-6
d_gene: TRBD1
j_gene: TRBJ2-5

CDR3nt: TGTGCCAGCAGCGTAGAAGGGTATGAGCAGTTCTTC
CDR3aa: CASSVEGYEQFF
abundance: .
v_gene: TRBV9
d_gene: .
j_gene: TRBJ2-1

CDR3nt: TGTGCCAGCAGCTCGGGGGGATCCTACGAGCAGTACTTC
CDR3aa: CASSSGGSYEQYF
abundance: .
v_gene: TRBV27
d_gene: TRBD2
j_gene: TRBJ2-7

CDR3nt: TGTGCCAGCGGACTGGTGGATGAAGCTTTCTTT
CDR3aa: CASGLVDEAFF
abundance: .
v_gene: TRBV7-9
d_gene: .
j_gene: TRBJ1-1

CDR3nt: TGTGCCAGCAGCTCCGGGGCTTACGAGCAGTACTTC
CDR3aa: CASSSGAYEQYF
abundance: once
v_gene: TRBV5-5
d_gene: .
j_gene: TRBJ2-7

CDR3nt: TGTGCCAGCAGCCCACAAACAACGACAGGGGGCTACACCTTC
CDR3aa: CASSPQTTTGGYTF
abundance: .
v_gene: TRBV9
d_gene: TRBD1
j_gene: TRBJ1-2

CDR3nt: TGTGCCAGCAGTACTCGGACTAGCGGGATCTATGAGCAGTTCTTC
CDR3aa: CASSTRTSGIYEQFF
abundance: few
v_gene: TRBV6-5
d_gene: TRBD2
j_gene: TRBJ2-1

CDR3nt: TGCAGCGCCCGGGGGCCAGGGGCCTACGAGCAGTACTTC
CDR3aa: CSARGPGAYEQYF
abundance: .
v_gene: TRBV29-1
d_gene: .
j_gene: TRBJ2-7

CDR3nt: TGTGCCACCAGTGAAACCCGAATACAAGAGACCCAGTACTTC
CDR3aa: CATSETRIQETQYF
abundance: .
v_gene: TRBV24-1
d_gene: .
j_gene: TRBJ2-5

CDR3nt: TGTGCCAGCAGTTTAGAAGCGGGCTATGTGAATGAGCAGTTCTTC
CDR3aa: CASSLEAGYVNEQFF
abundance: .
v_gene: TRBV27
d_gene: .
j_gene: TRBJ2-1